This T cell receptor beta chain was captured in a study of control samples from healthy donors and cancer patients. Germline assignment: CDR1 KGHDR and CDR2 SFDVKD. Trimming cost V 5 bases and J 8 bases, with 26 bases left between them. This CDR3 is 18 amino acids long. TCRdb keeps only in-frame clones here, not all; method: immunoSEQ multiplex PCR. The sample includes some 94,000 clones, roughly 91% of them seen just once. The TCR sequence derives from a woman in her forties or fifties with colorectal cancer. This sequence joins TRBV24-1 and TRBJ2-2; D tentatively fits TRBD1 or TRBD2 (6 bases each). The material sequenced was PBMCs. DNA for the CDR3: TGTGCCACCAGTGCCTCCCAGGGGACTGGAAAGGCTTCGGGGGAGCTGTTTTTT. It yields the protein CATSASQGTGKASGELFF.